These T cell receptor beta chains were read from a single sample in a study of vaccination effects on CD4 cells after COVID-19. Clones were sequenced by immunoSEQ multiplex PCR, and TCRdb holds only the in-frame ones, with some missing. The table includes 14,000 or so clones, around 72% detected once. These receptors have no identified antigens. The specimen comprised CD4+ T cells from PBMCs cultured with SARS-CoV-2 spike peptides, sampled after COVID-19 vaccination. The origin of the receptors is a human donor who received a COVID-19 vaccine. The CDR3 runs from the conserved cysteine through the conserved F or W. Each record gives: CDR3 DNA, CDR3 protein, D gene, J gene, V gene, clone size. The D gene is left open where the match is weak. Clone size is stated in some rows and not others, as once, few, many or a class when expanded.

TGTGCCAGCAGCTTAGTAGGGTCTAGCGGGAGGATCACAGATACGCAGTATTTT,CASSLVGSSGRITDTQYF,TRBD2,TRBJ2-3,TRBV7-9,-
TGTGCCAGCAGCTCCCGAGGGGCATCCTCCTACGAGCAGTACTTC,CASSSRGASSYEQYF,-,TRBJ2-7,TRBV21-1,-
TGTGCCAGCAGCTTAGGGCAGGGATTGAACACTGAAGCTTTCTTT,CASSLGQGLNTEAFF,-,TRBJ1-1,TRBV7-2,-
TGTGCCAGCAGCTCCCGCGGTGGGCGGGGGACCTACAATGAGCAGTTCTTC,CASSSRGGRGTYNEQFF,TRBD2,TRBJ2-1,TRBV7-8,-
TGTGCCAGCAGTTTGGGACAGGGATTCACTGAAGCTTTCTTT,CASSLGQGFTEAFF,TRBD1,TRBJ1-1,TRBV27,-
TGTGCCAGCAGCGACCGGGGGGCGATCACAGATACGCAGTATTTT,CASSDRGAITDTQYF,-,TRBJ2-3,TRBV9,-
TGTGCCAGCAGCTTGGTGCTGGGGCAGCCCCAGCATTTT,CASSLVLGQPQHF,-,TRBJ1-5,TRBV7-9,-
TGTGCCAGCAGCTTAGTTGGAAGGCTCCCCTCCGAGCAGTACTTC,CASSLVGRLPSEQYF,-,TRBJ2-7,TRBV7-2,once
TGTGCCAGCAGCTACCGGACTAGCGGGGGGAATGAGCAGTTCTTC,CASSYRTSGGNEQFF,TRBD2,TRBJ2-1,TRBV2,-
TGCGCCAGCAGCTTAACAGAGTTCTACGAGCAGTACTTC,CASSLTEFYEQYF,-,TRBJ2-7,TRBV5-1,-
TGTGCCAGCAGTGAATTTAAGGAGGGCACTGAAGCTTTCTTT,CASSEFKEGTEAFF,-,TRBJ1-1,TRBV25-1,few
TGCGCCAGCAGCACCAGACGGACAGATACGCAGTATTTT,CASSTRRTDTQYF,-,TRBJ2-3,TRBV5-1,-
TGTGCCAGCAGCGTAGGGCCGACGGATACGCAGTATTTT,CASSVGPTDTQYF,-,TRBJ2-3,TRBV9,medium-sized
TGTGCCAGCAGTGGGACAGGGATACCCCCTTATCCTGGCTACACCTTC,CASSGTGIPPYPGYTF,TRBD1,TRBJ1-2,TRBV27,medium-sized
TGTGCCAGCAGCCAACAGGACTATGGCTACACCTTC,CASSQQDYGYTF,-,TRBJ1-2,TRBV3-1/TRBV3-2,-
TGTGCCAGCAGTGAAGTGAGTGGGACTGAAGCTTTCTTT,CASSEVSGTEAFF,-,TRBJ1-1,TRBV2,few
TGTGCCAGCTCACCCCCATCAAGAACCGAAAAACTGTTTTTT,CASSPPSRTEKLFF,-,TRBJ1-4,TRBV18,-